The 29 T cell receptor beta chains in this list originate from one sample, sequenced in a study of T cell responses to AZD1222 COVID-19 vaccine. Some clones are missing from TCRdb's copy, which holds only in-frame ones; the method was immunoSEQ multiplex PCR. The sample carries roughly 180,000 clones, 88% recorded once. Here the sequenced sample was peripheral blood, taken on day 0 of AZD1222 vaccination. The source is an adult in good health.

The chain carries TRBV11-3 and TRBJ2-7; the D call may be TRBD1 or TRBD2 (5 bases each). CDR3 size: 13 residues. V lost 4 bases to trimming and J lost 0 bases, with 7 bases between them. The germline V gene encodes CDR1 SGHNT and CDR2 YENEEA. In DNA, the CDR3 is TGTGCCAGCAGCTGGGGACCCTCCTACGAGCAGTACTTC. Encoded protein: CASSWGPSYEQYF.

The chain is built from TRBV12-3 or TRBV12-4 and TRBJ2-2; TRBD1 might be the D (6 bases). The CDR3 loop spans 13 amino acids. The V and J ends lost 7 bases and 6 bases respectively, with 12 bases between them. CDR3 amino acids: CASTRTAPGELFF. For the CDR3, the DNA is TGTGCCAGCACCCGGACAGCTCCCGGGGAGCTGTTTTTT.

V usage is TRBV6-5 and J usage is TRBJ1-2; D is possibly TRBD1 (5 bases). Germline assignment: CDR1 MNHEY and CDR2 SVGAGI. This CDR3 has 14 residues. V lost 7 bases to trimming and J lost 3 bases, with 15 bases between them. Here the CDR3 reads CASNLAGGDYGYTF. CDR3 sequence (DNA): TGTGCCAGCAACCTCGCTGGGGGGGACTATGGCTACACCTTC.

This clone was seen only a few times. The chain is built from TRBV10-3 and TRBJ1-1; TRBD1 agrees at 12 bases. The trim removed 10 bases at V and 2 bases at J, leaving 11 bases unmatched. Germline V gene sequence: CDR1 ENHRY, CDR2 SYGVKD. The CDR3 consists of 16 residues. CDR3 protein: CATGPGQGAGNTEAFF. DNA of the CDR3: TGTGCCACCGGACCGGGACAGGGGGCAGGAAACACTGAAGCTTTCTTT.

The genes are TRBV7-9 and TRBJ2-5; possibly TRBD1 for D (6 bases). The CDR3 covers 13 residues. V gave up 5 bases and J gave up 6 bases, with 13 bases separating them. Germline V gives CDR1 SEHNR, CDR2 FQNEAQ (reference sequence). For the CDR3, the DNA is TGTGCCAGCAGCCCTGAGGGGGACCAGACCCAGTACTTC. Its protein is CASSPEGDQTQYF. The full variable domain, in which reference TRBV7-9 and TRBJ2-5 provide the parts outside the CDR3, is DTGVSQNPRHKITKRGQNVTFRCDPISEHNRLYWYRQTLGQGPEFLTYFQNEAQLEKSRLLSDRFSAERPKGSFSTLEIQRTEQGDSAMYLCASSPEGDQTQYFGPGTRLLVL.

This clone was found once. The chain joins TRBV18 to TRBJ1-3; D gene uncertain. CDR3 length equals 14 residues. The V end lost 2 bases, the J end lost 1 base, and 6 bases lay between the germline ends. CDR1 is KGHSH and CDR2 is LQKENI in the germline V gene. The CDR3: CASSPEGSGNTIYF. Here the CDR3 DNA reads TGTGCCAGCTCACCAGAAGGGTCTGGAAACACCATATATTTT.

V is TRBV5-1 and J is TRBJ1-2; D call uncertain. V was clipped by 0 bases and J by 7 bases, with 13 bases between them. Germline V gene sequence: CDR1 SGHRS, CDR2 YFSETQ. The CDR3 is 14 residues long. CDR3 residues: CASSLGGPSSGYTF. The CDR3 nucleotides are TGCGCCAGCAGCTTGGGAGGGCCCTCTTCTGGCTACACCTTC.

On this clone: Its ends do not fully match the called genes, so a read error is possible. The CDR3 region has the DNA TGTGCCAGCAGTTTGGGACTTGACAGGCACACTGAAGCTTTCTTT. Its translation is CASSLGLDRHTEAFF. This chain connects TRBV5-4 to TRBJ1-1; D is perhaps TRBD1 (6 bases). Germline V gene data show CDR1 as SGHNT and CDR2 as YYREEE (reference sequence). The CDR3 is 15 residues long. Using reference TRBV5-4 and TRBJ1-1 for the parts outside the CDR3, the full variable domain is ETGVTQSPTHLIKTRGQQVTLRCSSQSGHNTVSWYQQALGQGPQFIFQYYREEENGRGNFPPRFSGLQFPNYSSELNVNALELDDSALYLCASSLGLDRHTEAFFGQGTRLTVV.

The chain couples TRBV24-1 to TRBJ2-5, with D hard to call. This CDR3 spans 14 amino acids. Germline V gene sequence: CDR1 KGHDR, CDR2 SFDVKD. The germline V and J ends were trimmed by 3 bases and 2 bases, with 9 bases remaining between them. In DNA form, the CDR3 reads TGTGCCACCAGTGATGACACGATTCAAGAGACCCAGTACTTC. Amino acid sequence: CATSDDTIQETQYF.

The V call is TRBV11-3, the J call TRBJ1-4; TRBD1 matches 9 bases. CDR1 is SGHNT, CDR2 YENEEA, per germline. The CDR3 loop spans 15 amino acids. J gave up 8 bases and V 5 bases, and 9 bases lay outside the gene matches. The CDR3 DNA reads as TGTGCCAGCAGCCGGACAGGGGTCGAGTGGGAAAAACTGTTTTTT. This gives the protein CASSRTGVEWEKLFF.

This chain links TRBV5-4 with TRBJ2-2; 10 bases are a match to TRBD2. The germline CDR1 and CDR2 sequences are SGHNT and YYREEE (reference sequence). The junction had 15 bases not matched to a gene; V was cut back by 5 bases and J by 5 bases. The CDR3 sequence is 18 residues long. Written as DNA, the CDR3 is TGTGCCAGCAGTCCTCCGACAGGGACTAGCGAGATTACCGGGGAGCTGTTTTTT. Its translation: CASSPPTGTSEITGELFF.

V usage is TRBV14 and J usage is TRBJ2-5, with D perhaps TRBD2 (5 bases). CDR3 length equals 15 residues. Germline CDR1 is SGHDN and CDR2 is FVKESK. Trimming removed 4 bases at V and 3 bases at J, with 15 bases between. CDR3 protein: CASSLSPNSEETQYF. The DNA for the CDR3 is TGTGCCAGCAGCCTCTCACCCAATAGCGAAGAGACCCAGTACTTC.

This chain links TRBV21-1 with TRBJ2-7; the table's D call, TRBD1, has no DNA check behind it. TRBV21-1 is deemed a pseudogene. This CDR3 is 15 amino acids long. CDR3 amino acids: CASSLGDPFSYEQYF. CDR3 DNA: TGTGCCAGCAGCCTAGGGGATCCGTTTTCCTACGAGCAGTACTTC.

This clone has more than one count but fewer than ten. V gene TRBV9 combines with J gene TRBJ2-2; 8 bases are a match to TRBD1. There are 17 residues in the CDR3. V lost 4 bases, J lost 6 bases, and 14 bases stayed unmatched. Germline-derived CDR1 and CDR2 are SGDLS and YYNGEE. The CDR3 protein is CASSRIPGTGKAGELFF. In DNA, the CDR3 is TGTGCCAGCAGCAGAATCCCCGGGACAGGAAAAGCCGGGGAGCTGTTTTTT.

The rearrangement links TRBV7-3 to TRBJ1-2; possible D gene TRBD1, 5 bases. The germline V gene encodes CDR1 SGHTA and CDR2 FQGTGA. The germline V and J ends were trimmed by 0 bases and 4 bases, with 12 bases remaining between them. The CDR3 consists of 15 residues. CDR3 DNA sequence: TGTGCCAGCAGCTTAACGGGAGGGGTTTCCTATGGCTACACCTTC. It codes for CASSLTGGVSYGYTF.

The V and J genes are TRBV14 and TRBJ2-3; 7 bases match TRBD2. CDR1 and CDR2 (germline): SGHDN, FVKESK. V shed 2 bases and J 0 bases; nucleotides not matched to a gene: 8. CDR3 length: 17 residues. The chain's CDR3 is CASSQWIAGLSTDTQYF. CDR3 in DNA: TGTGCCAGCAGCCAATGGATAGCGGGCCTAAGCACAGATACGCAGTATTTT. The whole variable domain, remainder taken from reference TRBV14 and TRBJ2-3, is EAGVTQFPSHSVIEKGQTVTLRCDPISGHDNLYWYRRVMGKEIKFLLHFVKESKQDESGMPNNRFLAERTGGTYSTLKVQPAELEDSGVYFCASSQWIAGLSTDTQYFGPGTRLTVL.

The chain couples TRBV2 to TRBJ1-2; 9 positions agree with TRBD1. This CDR3 has 14 amino acids. CDR1 is SNHLY and CDR2 is FYNNEI in the germline V gene. Losses at the gene ends were 5 bases for V and 8 bases for J; bases not matched to a gene: 9. The CDR3 here is CASSRQGGMEGYTF. CDR3 nucleotides: TGTGCCAGCAGTCGACAGGGGGGGATGGAGGGCTACACCTTC.

V and J are TRBV7-8 and TRBJ2-3, with 10 positions matching TRBD1. The CDR3 length is 19 residues. Germline assignment: CDR1 SGHVS and CDR2 FQNEAQ. The J segment lost 4 bases and the V segment lost 1 base, leaving 14 bases of the junction unmatched. DNA of the CDR3: TGTGCCAGCAGCTTAGGGACAGGGGGGGTCCAATCCAGGGCAGATACGCAGTATTTT. This codes for CASSLGTGGVQSRADTQYF.

The genes are TRBV18 and TRBJ2-7; D ambiguous. Trimming took off 3 bases at V and 0 bases at J, with 9 bases between the two ends. The CDR3 runs 14 residues. Germline loops: CDR1 KGHSH, CDR2 LQKENI. The CDR3 coding sequence is TGTGCCAGCTCACCTACTCGGTCCTCCTACGAGCAGTACTTC. As protein: CASSPTRSSYEQYF. The full variable domain, with the rest looked up from reference TRBV18 and TRBJ2-7, is NAGVMQNPRHLVRRRGQEARLRCSPMKGHSHVYWYRQLPEEGLKFMVYLQKENIIDESGMPKERFSAEFPKEGPSILRIQQVVRGDSAAYFCASSPTRSSYEQYFGPGTRLTVT.

This chain joins TRBV4-1 and TRBJ1-6; D is unclear. From germline, CDR1 is MGHRA and CDR2 YSYEKL. The V end lost 3 bases, the J end lost 6 bases, and 12 bases lay between the germline ends. CDR3 length equals 15 residues. The CDR3 sequence: CASSQEGIGNSPLHF. The CDR3 nucleotides are TGCGCCAGCAGCCAGGAAGGGATCGGTAATTCACCCCTCCACTTT.

V gene TRBV7-8 combines with J gene TRBJ1-4; weak D call: TRBD1 (6 bases). The V end was cut by 5 bases, the J end by 8 bases, with 12 bases between. In germline, CDR1 is SGHVS, CDR2 FQNEAQ. CDR3 length equals 13 residues. CDR3 DNA sequence: TGTGCCAGCAGCGATGGGACAAGGGAAAAACTGTTTTTT. Amino acid sequence: CASSDGTREKLFF.

This chain links TRBV10-1 with TRBJ2-3, with D maybe TRBD1 (6 bases). The CDR3 contains 12 residues. Germline CDR1 and CDR2: WNHNN and SYGVQD (reference sequence). V gave up 10 bases and J gave up 2 bases, with 10 bases separating them. The CDR3 DNA follows: TGCGCCACCCGGGACATCACAGATACGCAGTATTTT. Its protein is CATRDITDTQYF.

This chain joins TRBV3-1 (or the pseudogene TRBV3-2) and TRBJ1-4; tentative D call: TRBD1 (5 bases). This CDR3 has 19 amino acids. Germline CDR1 and CDR2: LGHDT and YNNKEL (reference sequence). V lost 0 bases and J lost 4, with 21 bases in between. CDR3 sequence reads: CASSQEFPGGTGFNEKLFF. The CDR3 coding sequence is TGTGCCAGCAGCCAAGAGTTTCCCGGCGGGACGGGATTTAATGAAAAACTGTTTTTT.

The chain couples TRBV7-2 to TRBJ1-5; 9 bases align to TRBD1. Germline V gives CDR1 SGHTA, CDR2 FQGNSA. Trimming removed 6 bases from V and 0 bases from J; junction bases left unmatched: 6. This CDR3 region has 16 residues. CDR3: CASRGQGFDSNQPQHF. CDR3 sequence (DNA): TGTGCCAGCAGGGGACAGGGATTTGATAGCAATCAGCCCCAGCATTTT. Full variable domain (rest looked up from reference TRBV7-2 and TRBJ1-5): GAGVSQSPSNKVTEKGKDVELRCDPISGHTALYWYRQSLGQGLEFLIYFQGNSAPDKSGLPSDRFSAERTGGSVSTLTIQRTQQEDSAVYLCASRGQGFDSNQPQHFGDGTRLSIL.

This clone was observed at least ten times. V and J are TRBV21-1 and TRBJ1-5. TRBV21-1 is annotated as a pseudogene. CDR3 size: 13 residues. The chain's CDR3 is CASRKRGDSAQHF. CDR3 bases: TGTGCCAGCAGAAAAAGGGGAGATTCGGCCCAGCATTTT.

This chain connects TRBV19 to TRBJ1-1, with D possibly TRBD1 on 5 matching bases. The germline CDR1 and CDR2 sequences are LNHDA and SQIVND (reference sequence). V dropped 1 base and J dropped 4 bases, with 13 bases sitting between them. There are 15 residues in the CDR3. For the CDR3, the DNA is TGTGCCAGTAGTATAGGGCACCAGAGGGGCACTGAAGCTTTCTTT. Amino acid sequence: CASSIGHQRGTEAFF.

The chain employs TRBV30 and TRBJ2-1, with 7 bases aligning to TRBD2. With V trimmed by 5 bases and J by 9 bases, 16 bases remained unmatched. The germline V gene encodes CDR1 GTSNPN and CDR2 SVGIG (reference sequence). The CDR3 covers 15 residues. The CDR3 sequence: CAWGREGYSRSEQFF. CDR3 DNA sequence: TGTGCCTGGGGGAGGGAGGGCTACTCTCGGAGTGAGCAGTTCTTC.

V usage is TRBV29-1 and J usage is TRBJ1-2, with a tentative D call TRBD1 (5 bases). CDR3 length equals 12 residues. Between the trimmed V and J ends, which lost 6 bases and 4 bases, there was a span of 12 bases. Per the germline V gene, CDR1 is SQVTM and CDR2 is ANQGSEA. The CDR3 sequence: CSVVDSAYGYTF. As DNA, the CDR3 is TGCAGCGTGGTCGACAGCGCCTATGGCTACACCTTC.

The rearrangement links TRBV3-1 (or the pseudogene TRBV3-2) to TRBJ2-7; 12 bases match TRBD2. Germline CDR1 is LGHDT and CDR2 is YNNKEL (reference sequence). This CDR3 comprises 16 residues. V dropped 2 bases and J dropped 4; count of bases not matched to a gene: 6. This chain's CDR3 is CASSQRTSGIVYEQYF. CDR3 nucleotides: TGTGCCAGCAGCCAAAGGACTAGCGGGATAGTTTACGAGCAGTACTTC.